The present T cell receptor beta chain was sequenced within a study of CD8+ T cells in alopecia areata. General study findings and limits: Researchers report lesional scalp, most notably alopecia totalis/universalis, outstripped normal scalp in clonality. The study found that many expanded lesional clones persisted in scalp and blood during tofacitinib.

Regarding this clone: Its antigen remains unidentified.

RNA was extracted and reverse transcribed into cDNA as the sequencing template. TCRdb keeps only in-frame clones here, not all; method: immunoSEQ multiplex PCR. The sample contains over 150,000 clones, approximately 56% of which appear only once. V shed 2 bases and J 0 bases; nucleotides not matched to a gene: 10. The germline gives CDR1 MGHRA, CDR2 YSYEKL. The CDR3 contains 17 residues. Treatment of the sample: oral pan-JAK inhibitor, 5-10 mg twice daily. PBMCs, the starting material, were the source of sorted CD4+ and CD8+ T cells. This chain connects TRBV4-1 to TRBJ2-7; 7 bases match TRBD1. Material: CD4+ T cells sorted from blood, obtained at week 4, from a patient treated with tofacitinib. This clonotype originated in a human donor with alopecia areata. CDR3 bases: TGCGCCAGCAGCCAACCTCGGGGACAGCTTTCCTCCTACGAGCAGTACTTC. It encodes CASSQPRGQLSSYEQYF.